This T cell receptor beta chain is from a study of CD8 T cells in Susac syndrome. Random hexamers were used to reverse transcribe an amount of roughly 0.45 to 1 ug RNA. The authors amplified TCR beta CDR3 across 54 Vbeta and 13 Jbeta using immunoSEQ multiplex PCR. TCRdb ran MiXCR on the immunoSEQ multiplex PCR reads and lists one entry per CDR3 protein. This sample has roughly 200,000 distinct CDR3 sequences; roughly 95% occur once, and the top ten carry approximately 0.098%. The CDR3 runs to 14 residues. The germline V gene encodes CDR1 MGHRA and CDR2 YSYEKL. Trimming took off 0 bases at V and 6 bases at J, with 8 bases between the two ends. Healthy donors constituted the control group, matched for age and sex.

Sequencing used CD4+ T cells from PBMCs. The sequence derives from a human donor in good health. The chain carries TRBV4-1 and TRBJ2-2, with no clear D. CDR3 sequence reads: CASSQEWRAGELFF. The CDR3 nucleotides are TGCGCCAGCAGCCAAGAGTGGCGAGCCGGGGAGCTGTTTTTT.